This is a list of T cell receptor beta chains from one sample in a study of cytomegalovirus exposure and HLA in healthy donors. The protocol was immunoSEQ multiplex PCR, while the TCRdb copy is restricted to in-frame clones and leaves out a portion. This sample carries 90,000 to 130,000 clones, around 70% of them seen once, and the ten largest clones take just over 8.5%. Specimen: PBMCs. These receptors were obtained from a man aged 25 to 45 in good health and CMV-seropositive. CDR3s include the opening cysteine and the closing phenylalanine or tryptophan. Each record gives: CDR3 protein, CDR3 DNA, clone size, D gene, J gene, V gene. A D gene is named only where the DNA matches it firmly. Clone size, where shown, is once, few, many, or a class for clones that have expanded.

CDR3: CAIRASGGLMYNEQFF
DNA: TGTGCCATCAGAGCCTCCGGAGGGCTTATGTACAATGAGCAGTTCTTC
size: few
D: -
J: TRBJ2-1
V: TRBV10-3

CDR3: CASSHGTSGSTSYNEQFF
DNA: TGCGCCAGCAGCCACGGGACTAGCGGGAGCACCTCCTACAATGAGCAGTTCTTC
size: -
D: TRBD2
J: TRBJ2-1
V: TRBV4-1

CDR3: CASGEERGLTGELFF
DNA: TGTGCCAGCGGTGAAGAGAGGGGGCTTACCGGGGAGCTGTTTTTT
size: -
D: TRBD1
J: TRBJ2-2
V: TRBV2

CDR3: CSVEDFEGYTF
DNA: TGCAGCGTTGAAGATTTTGAGGGCTACACCTTC
size: -
D: -
J: TRBJ1-2
V: TRBV29-1

CDR3: CASSAEGNTGELFF
DNA: TGCGCCAGCAGTGCAGAGGGGAACACCGGGGAGCTGTTTTTT
size: -
D: -
J: TRBJ2-2
V: TRBV10-1

CDR3: CASSSGLAGPYNEQFF
DNA: TGTGCCAGCAGTTCCGGACTAGCGGGCCCCTACAATGAGCAGTTCTTC
size: -
D: TRBD2
J: TRBJ2-1
V: TRBV28

CDR3: CAWSRDRGSRGYTF
DNA: TGTGCCTGGAGTCGGGACAGGGGGTCTCGTGGCTACACCTTC
size: few
D: TRBD1
J: TRBJ1-2
V: TRBV30

CDR3: CASSPNNEQFF
DNA: TGTGCCAGCAGCCCAAACAATGAGCAGTTCTTC
size: -
D: -
J: TRBJ2-1
V: TRBV28

CDR3: CASSDSGGSNTEAFF
DNA: TGTGCCAGCAGTGACTCAGGAGGGTCGAACACTGAAGCTTTCTTT
size: -
D: -
J: TRBJ1-1
V: TRBV6-4

CDR3: CASGFVTRDRAKQPQHF
DNA: TGTGCTAGTGGTTTCGTTACTCGGGACAGGGCCAAACAGCCCCAGCATTTT
size: once
D: TRBD1
J: TRBJ1-5
V: TRBV12-5

CDR3: CASSLYPGQGDGYTF
DNA: TGTGCCAGCAGTTTATACCCGGGACAGGGGGATGGCTACACCTTC
size: -
D: TRBD1
J: TRBJ1-2
V: TRBV28

CDR3: CASSLDRVYYNTEAFF
DNA: TGTGCCAGCAGTCTCGACAGGGTATATTATAACACTGAAGCTTTCTTT
size: -
D: TRBD1
J: TRBJ1-1
V: TRBV27

CDR3: CSVEGGVDTQYF
DNA: TGCAGCGTTGAAGGCGGGGTAGATACGCAGTATTTT
size: once
D: -
J: TRBJ2-3
V: TRBV29-1

CDR3: CASSLGHRDRSTDTQYF
DNA: TGCGCCAGCAGCTTGGGCCACCGGGACAGGAGTACAGATACGCAGTATTTT
size: -
D: TRBD1
J: TRBJ2-3
V: TRBV5-1

CDR3: CASSLGGMTAGANVLTF
DNA: TGTGCCAGCAGCTTAGGGGGCATGACGGCTGGGGCCAACGTCCTGACTTTC
size: -
D: -
J: TRBJ2-6
V: TRBV13

CDR3: CASSVSQWGENGYTF
DNA: TGTGCCAGCAGCGTCTCCCAATGGGGCGAAAATGGCTACACCTTC
size: -
D: -
J: TRBJ1-2
V: TRBV9

CDR3: CASSLRGPQETQYF
DNA: TGTGCCAGCAGCTTAAGGGGGCCACAAGAGACCCAGTACTTC
size: -
D: TRBD1
J: TRBJ2-5
V: TRBV11-2

CDR3: CASSQVLTGTQNTEAFF
DNA: TGCGCCAGCAGCCAAGTCTTGACAGGGACCCAGAACACTGAAGCTTTCTTT
size: -
D: TRBD1
J: TRBJ1-1
V: TRBV4-1

CDR3: CASRDRSYNEQFF
DNA: TGTGCCAGCAGAGACAGGAGCTACAATGAGCAGTTCTTC
size: -
D: -
J: TRBJ2-1
V: TRBV21-1

CDR3: CASSIPLAGGILRTDTQYF
DNA: TGTGCCAGTAGTATCCCCTTAGCGGGAGGGATCTTGCGCACAGATACGCAGTATTTT
size: -
D: TRBD2
J: TRBJ2-3
V: TRBV19

CDR3: CASSAPQEMNTEAFF
DNA: TGTGCCAGCAGCGCCCCCCAGGAAATGAACACTGAAGCTTTCTTT
size: -
D: -
J: TRBJ1-1
V: TRBV13

CDR3: CASSLKGQGYTEAFF
DNA: TGTGCCAGCAGCTTAAAGGGACAGGGTTACACTGAAGCTTTCTTT
size: -
D: TRBD1
J: TRBJ1-1
V: TRBV7-8

CDR3: CASSGWAETQYF
DNA: TGTGCCAGCAGCGGATGGGCAGAGACCCAGTACTTC
size: -
D: -
J: TRBJ2-5
V: TRBV7-9

CDR3: CASEARGATGELFF
DNA: TGTGCCAGCGAGGCGCGGGGGGCCACCGGGGAGCTGTTTTTT
size: -
D: TRBD2
J: TRBJ2-2
V: TRBV2

CDR3: CSVDLVEAFF
DNA: TGCAGCGTTGACCTAGTCGAAGCTTTCTTT
size: -
D: -
J: TRBJ1-1
V: TRBV29-1

CDR3: CASSSGGKITNEKLFF
DNA: TGTGCCAGCAGCTCTGGGGGGAAGATAACTAATGAAAAACTGTTTTTT
size: -
D: -
J: TRBJ1-4
V: TRBV9

CDR3: CASSESPSGGAGTGDTQYF
DNA: TGTGCCAGCAGTGAATCGCCCAGCGGGGGGGCGGGGACGGGAGATACGCAGTATTTT
size: -
D: TRBD2
J: TRBJ2-3
V: TRBV2

CDR3: CSVARGAGGGEAFF
DNA: TGCAGCGTTGCTCGGGGGGCGGGTGGTGGTGAAGCTTTCTTT
size: -
D: -
J: TRBJ1-1
V: TRBV29-1

CDR3: CASSPTGGYQPQHF
DNA: TGTGCCAGCAGTCCCACCGGGGGATATCAGCCCCAGCATTTT
size: -
D: -
J: TRBJ1-5
V: TRBV6-5

CDR3: CSAKAGRERNYGYTF
DNA: TGCAGCGCCAAGGCCGGCAGGGAACGGAACTATGGCTACACCTTC
size: -
D: -
J: TRBJ1-2
V: TRBV29-1

CDR3: CASSSVGTSKTQYF
DNA: TGTGCCAGCAGTTCAGTCGGGACATCAAAGACCCAGTACTTC
size: -
D: -
J: TRBJ2-5
V: TRBV28

CDR3: CASGPSGEIGTQYF
DNA: TGTGCCAGCGGGCCTAGCGGGGAAATAGGTACGCAGTATTTT
size: -
D: TRBD2
J: TRBJ2-3
V: TRBV7-9

CDR3: CASSWGPDHNYEQYF
DNA: TGTGCCAGCAGCTGGGGGCCGGACCACAACTACGAGCAGTACTTC
size: -
D: -
J: TRBJ2-7
V: TRBV5-6

CDR3: CASSLQGGADTEAFF
DNA: TGCGCCAGCAGCCTCCAAGGGGGCGCCGACACTGAAGCTTTCTTT
size: -
D: TRBD1
J: TRBJ1-1
V: TRBV5-1

CDR3: CASSAARLSNYNEQFF
DNA: TGTGCCAGCAGCGCTGCGCGACTTTCGAACTACAATGAGCAGTTCTTC
size: -
D: -
J: TRBJ2-1
V: TRBV7-8

CDR3: CASSSPGQEHNEQFF
DNA: TGTGCCAGCAGTTCTCCGGGACAGGAACACAATGAGCAGTTCTTC
size: few
D: TRBD1
J: TRBJ2-1
V: TRBV28

CDR3: CASSLGIRTANTEAFF
DNA: TGCGCCAGCAGCTTGGGGATACGGACAGCGAACACTGAAGCTTTCTTT
size: -
D: -
J: TRBJ1-1
V: TRBV5-1

CDR3: CASSSGTGNTGELFF
DNA: TGCGCCAGCAGCTCGGGGACAGGGAACACCGGGGAGCTGTTTTTT
size: -
D: TRBD1
J: TRBJ2-2
V: TRBV5-1

CDR3: CASRKDRLNTGELFF
DNA: TGTGCCAGTAGGAAGGACAGGCTGAACACCGGGGAGCTGTTTTTT
size: -
D: TRBD1
J: TRBJ2-2
V: TRBV19

CDR3: CASTEAWGGPYNEQFF
DNA: TGTGCCAGTACCGAGGCATGGGGGGGGCCCTACAATGAGCAGTTCTTC
size: -
D: -
J: TRBJ2-1
V: TRBV19